This TCR beta chain comes out of a study of TIL therapy for anti-PD-1-resistant metastatic lung cancer. Time point meaning: pre-treatment sample, taken before nivolumab and TIL therapy. Sequencing used immunoSEQ v3. Sequencing used immunoSEQ multiplex PCR; TCRdb keeps in-frame clones, though not all of them. The table includes more than 15,000 clones, about 80% detected once. From germline, CDR1 is WSHSY and CDR2 SAAADI. The CDR3 runs to 13 residues. The germline V and J ends were trimmed by 2 bases and 5 bases, with 9 bases remaining between them. The clonotype originates from a person aged 25-80 years with non-small cell lung cancer. The gene calls are TRBV10-2 and TRBJ2-5, with D hard to call. Sequences were derived from blood, sampled at baseline. CDR3 in amino acids: CASSEQVRETQYF. The CDR3 DNA sequence: TGCGCCAGCAGTGAGCAGGTCCGGGAGACCCAGTACTTC.